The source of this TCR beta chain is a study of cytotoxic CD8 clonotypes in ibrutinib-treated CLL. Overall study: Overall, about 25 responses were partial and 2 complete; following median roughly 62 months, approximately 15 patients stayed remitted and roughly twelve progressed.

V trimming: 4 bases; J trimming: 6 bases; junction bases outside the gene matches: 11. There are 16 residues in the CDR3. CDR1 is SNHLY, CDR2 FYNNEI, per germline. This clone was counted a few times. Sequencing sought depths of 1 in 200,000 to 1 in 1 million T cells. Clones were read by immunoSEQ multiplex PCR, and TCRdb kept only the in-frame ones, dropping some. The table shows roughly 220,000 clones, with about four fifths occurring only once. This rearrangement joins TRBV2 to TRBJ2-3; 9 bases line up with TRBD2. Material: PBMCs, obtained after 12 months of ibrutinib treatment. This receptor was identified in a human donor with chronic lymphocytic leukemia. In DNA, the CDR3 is TGTGCCAGCAGTGTGAGACTAGCGGAGGGCCAGGATACGCAGTATTTT. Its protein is CASSVRLAEGQDTQYF.